The rows below give T cell receptor beta chains drawn from one sample of a study of response to subunit inactivated influenza vaccine. In TCRdb, the RT-PCR reads were re-called with MiXCR into one record per CDR3 protein. The table shows about 180,000 distinct CDR3 sequences, with around 8.8% occurring only once. This sample comprised non-naive T cells sorted from PBMCs, obtained on the day of vaccination. The receptors originated from a man aged 50 or older who received an inactivated influenza vaccine. CDR3s include the opening cysteine and the closing phenylalanine or tryptophan. Fields, in order: clone size, D gene, V gene, J gene, CDR3 protein, CDR3 DNA. A D gene is named only where the DNA matches it firmly. Expanded clones get a size class; other rows say once, few or many, or leave the size out.

-	TRBD1	TRBV7-6	TRBJ2-7	CASSWALDRFHEQYF	TGTGCCAGCAGCTGGGCTCTGGACAGGTTTCACGAGCAGTACTTC
-	TRBD1	TRBV20-1	TRBJ1-5	CSATERPGQGNQPQHF	TGCAGTGCTACCGAGAGACCGGGACAGGGCAATCAGCCCCAGCATTTT
-	-	TRBV20-1	TRBJ2-4	CSARDFVGGAKNIQYF	TGCAGTGCTAGAGACTTTGTCGGAGGGGCCAAAAACATTCAGTACTTC
-	-	TRBV6-6	TRBJ1-1	CASSYRRSGEAFF	TGTGCCAGCAGTTACCGTCGATCTGGTGAAGCTTTCTTT
-	-	TRBV4-2	TRBJ2-7	CASSQDRAPGYEQYF	TGTGCCAGCAGCCAAGACCGCGCGCCGGGTTACGAGCAGTACTTC
many	TRBD2	TRBV20-1	TRBJ2-1	CSATGLAGANYNEQFF	TGCAGTGCAACGGGACTAGCGGGAGCTAACTACAATGAGCAGTTCTTC
many	-	TRBV29-1	TRBJ2-3	CSVTGPFSTDTQYF	TGCAGCGTCACGGGACCCTTTAGCACAGATACGCAGTATTTT
-	TRBD2	TRBV5-4	TRBJ2-7	CASSTGGAYEQYF	TGTGCCAGCAGCACCGGGGGGGCCTACGAGCAGTACTTC
-	-	TRBV3-1	TRBJ1-6	CASSQTAAVMRAPLHF	TGTGCCAGCAGCCAAACCGCGGCCGTCATGAGGGCACCCCTCCACTTT
few	-	TRBV4-3	TRBJ1-2	CASSHNRDYGYTF	TGCGCCAGCAGCCACAACAGGGACTATGGCTACACCTTC
many	TRBD1	TRBV20-1	TRBJ1-4	CSATGQGREVNEKLFF	TGCAGTGCTACCGGACAGGGCCGCGAAGTGAATGAAAAACTGTTTTTT
-	-	TRBV10-2	TRBJ2-5	CASSTGTQETQYF	TGCGCCAGCAGCACAGGGACGCAAGAGACCCAGTACTTC
-	-	TRBV7-8	TRBJ1-1	CASSLEQTQNTEAFF	TGTGCCAGCAGCTTAGAACAGACGCAGAACACTGAAGCTTTCTTT
-	-	TRBV7-2	TRBJ2-7	CASSPAVAGRYEQYF	TGTGCCAGCAGTCCAGCGGTGGCGGGGCGGTACGAGCAGTACTTC
many	TRBD1	TRBV6-6	TRBJ1-4	CASGTGNEKLFF	TGTGCCAGCGGGACAGGGAATGAAAAACTGTTTTTT
many	TRBD2	TRBV20-1	TRBJ2-1	CSARSGLAERDYNEQFF	TGCAGTGCTAGATCGGGACTAGCGGAGCGGGACTACAATGAGCAGTTCTTC
few	-	TRBV4-2	TRBJ2-7	CASSPPDSYEQYF	TGTGCCAGCAGCCCCCCTGACTCTTACGAGCAGTACTTC
few	-	TRBV4-3	TRBJ1-1	CASSQERGAERLAFF	TGCGCCAGCAGCCAAGAGAGGGGGGCAGAGAGGCTTGCTTTCTTT
few	-	TRBV30	TRBJ2-5	CAWRIPGQLLGTQYF	TGTGCCTGGAGAATTCCCGGACAGCTCCTTGGGACCCAGTACTTC
few	-	TRBV10-2	TRBJ2-3	CASSDNPGGRGTDTQYF	TGCGCCAGCAGTGATAATCCCGGGGGGCGGGGCACAGATACGCAGTATTTT
few	-	TRBV18	TRBJ2-3	CASSPPTTDTQYF	TGTGCCAGCTCACCACCTACCACAGATACGCAGTATTTT
few	-	TRBV30	TRBJ2-2	CAWRQGRSFNTGELFF	TGTGCCTGGAGGCAGGGGAGATCTTTCAACACCGGGGAGCTGTTTTTT
few	-	TRBV3-1	TRBJ1-5	CASSQDLLGPQHF	TGTGCCAGCAGCCAAGATCTCCTGGGGCCCCAGCATTTT
-	-	TRBV7-2	TRBJ2-7	CASSMRGQGAYEQYF	TGTGCCAGCAGTATGCGGGGGCAGGGTGCCTACGAGCAGTACTTC
few	-	TRBV5-4	TRBJ2-3	CASSLHQGIADTQYF	TGTGCCAGCAGCCTCCACCAGGGAATCGCAGATACGCAGTATTTT
-	-	TRBV25-1	TRBJ2-1	CASSENVAGASGEQFF	TGTGCCAGCAGTGAAAATGTGGCAGGGGCCTCTGGTGAGCAGTTCTTC
-	TRBD1	TRBV5-1	TRBJ2-5	CASSWTLGQGPETQYF	TGCGCCAGCAGCTGGACCTTGGGACAGGGTCCGGAGACCCAGTACTTC
many	-	TRBV6-1	TRBJ1-3	CASQETTGNTIYF	TGTGCCAGCCAGGAAACTACGGGAAACACCATATATTTT
-	-	TRBV18	TRBJ1-5	CASSPSEGSNQPQHF	TGTGCCAGCTCCCCCTCGGAGGGAAGCAATCAGCCCCAGCATTTT
-	TRBD1	TRBV12-3/TRBV12-4	TRBJ1-1	CASSSGDRGISNTEAFF	TGTGCCAGCAGTTCCGGGGACAGGGGAATATCCAACACTGAAGCTTTCTTT
-	-	TRBV7-2	TRBJ2-1	CASSPRQEYNEQFF	TGTGCCAGCAGCCCCCGACAGGAATACAATGAGCAGTTCTTC
many	TRBD1	TRBV20-1	TRBJ1-6	CSAREQGAISPLHF	TGCAGTGCTCGGGAACAGGGGGCGATATCACCCCTCCACTTT
many	-	TRBV20-1	TRBJ1-5	CSASNDYNQPQHF	TGCAGTGCTAGTAATGATTACAATCAGCCCCAGCATTTT
-	-	TRBV6-1	TRBJ2-1	CASSAIPGAELRSDEQFF	TGTGCCAGCAGTGCTATACCGGGAGCGGAGCTTAGATCGGATGAGCAGTTCTTC
-	-	TRBV11-3	TRBJ2-2	CASSLEQTGTPNTGELFF	TGTGCCAGCAGCTTAGAACAAACCGGGACGCCGAACACCGGGGAGCTGTTTTTT
few	-	TRBV14	TRBJ1-3	CASSYAPGAGNTIYF	TGTGCCAGCAGCTATGCTCCGGGCGCTGGAAACACCATATATTTT
-	-	TRBV18	TRBJ2-7	CASSPASLAAYEQYF	TGTGCCAGTTCACCGGCATCTCTAGCAGCCTACGAGCAGTACTTC
-	-	TRBV7-2	TRBJ1-1	CASSSSWGGRMNTEAFF	TGTGCCAGCAGCTCTAGTTGGGGAGGACGCATGAACACTGAAGCTTTCTTT
-	-	TRBV27	TRBJ1-5	CASSSPGNQPQHF	TGTGCCAGCAGTTCCCCAGGCAATCAGCCCCAGCATTTT
-	TRBD1	TRBV6-1	TRBJ2-7	CASTDRGQGRGNEQYF	TGTGCCAGCACTGATAGAGGACAGGGGAGGGGGAACGAGCAGTACTTC
-	TRBD2	TRBV9	TRBJ2-2	CASSVLAGNTGELFF	TGTGCCAGCAGCGTACTAGCGGGGAACACCGGGGAGCTGTTTTTT
many	TRBD2	TRBV28	TRBJ2-1	CASSLLRTSGRRNEQFF	TGTGCCAGCAGTTTACTTAGGACTAGCGGGAGGCGCAATGAGCAGTTCTTC
-	TRBD1	TRBV20-1	TRBJ1-1	CSATRGSMNTEAFF	TGCAGTGCGACCAGGGGGTCGATGAACACTGAAGCTTTCTTT
-	TRBD1	TRBV6-5	TRBJ2-3	CASSNPTGWTDTQYF	TGTGCCAGCAGTAACCCGACAGGGTGGACAGATACGCAGTATTTT
many	-	TRBV12-3/TRBV12-4	TRBJ2-6	CASSIRGTGANVLTF	TGTGCCAGCAGTATTCGGGGCACTGGGGCCAACGTCCTGACTTTC
-	-	TRBV7-8	TRBJ2-2	CASSLFWRGNTGELFF	TGTGCCAGCAGCTTATTCTGGCGGGGGAACACCGGGGAGCTGTTTTTT